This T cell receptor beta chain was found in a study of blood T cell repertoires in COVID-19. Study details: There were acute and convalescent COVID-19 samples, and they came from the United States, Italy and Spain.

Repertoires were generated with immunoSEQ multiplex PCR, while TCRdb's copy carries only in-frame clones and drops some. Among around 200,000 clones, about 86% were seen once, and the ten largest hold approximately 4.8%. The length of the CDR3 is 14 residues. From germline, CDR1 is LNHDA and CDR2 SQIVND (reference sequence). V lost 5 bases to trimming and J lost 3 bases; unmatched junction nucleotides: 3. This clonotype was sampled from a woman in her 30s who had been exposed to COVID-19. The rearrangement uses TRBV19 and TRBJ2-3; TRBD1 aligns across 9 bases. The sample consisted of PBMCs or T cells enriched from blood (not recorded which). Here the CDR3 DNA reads TGTGCCAGTAGTTTCGGACAGGGGACAGATACGCAGTATTTT. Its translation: CASSFGQGTDTQYF.